The rows below give T cell receptor beta chains drawn from one sample of a study of shared clonotypes between healthy human individuals. Generated by immunoSEQ multiplex PCR, the TCRdb table keeps only in-frame clones and is missing some. Of under 600,000 clones in the sample, 95% to 98% were seen once. Sequenced material: naive CD8+ T cells sorted from blood. Receptors originate from a man aged 30-40 years in good health. The CDR3 runs from the conserved cysteine through the conserved F or W. Fields, in order: CDR3 protein, V gene.

CDR3: CASSSHGSVGYTF
V: TRBV7-9

CDR3: CATSSRLGLHEQYF
V: TRBV15

CDR3: CASSQEVGQRYEQYF
V: TRBV4-3

CDR3: CASSERDGTQYF
V: TRBV10-1

CDR3: CASSHRTGDYEQYF
V: TRBV14

CDR3: CASSQRQGLRYEQYF
V: TRBV19

CDR3: CSVVPGHITYEQYF
V: TRBV29-1

CDR3: CASPQSGLADKGTYNEQFF
V: TRBV23-1

CDR3: CASSLLAGEYRHETQYF
V: TRBV7-9

CDR3: CASSPRTSGYEQYF
V: TRBV28

CDR3: CASSLDGLAGTDTQYF
V: TRBV5-6

CDR3: CASSQGVFQTGGDPYF
V: TRBV14

CDR3: CAISEMQGSSTDTQYF
V: TRBV10-3

CDR3: CASSYGGRVVETQYF
V: TRBV6-5

CDR3: CASSGTGDTQYF
V: TRBV28

CDR3: CASSLETSGSIGTDTQYF
V: TRBV7-6

CDR3: CASSPLAGGEAYEQYF
V: TRBV5-1

CDR3: CASSQGTLNYEQYF
V: TRBV5-1

CDR3: CASSMIKDSTGELFF
V: TRBV19

CDR3: CASSQTGTGGTEAFF
V: TRBV5-4

CDR3: CASSIFAGKTYEQYF
V: TRBV19

CDR3: CATVGEGGEQYF
V: TRBV5-4

CDR3: CASSPQVSPGYEQYF
V: TRBV27

CDR3: CASSFAGGTQETQYF
V: TRBV7-9

CDR3: CASSPGSYGYTF
V: TRBV7-9

CDR3: CSVEERTRNPNEQFF
V: TRBV29-1

CDR3: CACTREPSSYEQYF
V: TRBV30

CDR3: CASSLLGADTQYF
V: TRBV27

CDR3: CASSVGGSTNEQFF
V: TRBV9

CDR3: CASSLGRLAGWTYNEQFF
V: TRBV7-2

CDR3: CASSIALYNEQFF
V: TRBV18

CDR3: CAISGRDGRVDEQFF
V: TRBV10-3

CDR3: CASSLEQGGGNQPQHF
V: TRBV4-1

CDR3: CASSGAYLESNQPQHF
V: TRBV2

CDR3: CASSYSGSNQPQHF
V: TRBV6-5

CDR3: CASSQSKPLPDSTDTQYF
V: TRBV23-1

CDR3: CASSLTLSYEQYF
V: TRBV27

CDR3: CASSGSYNEQFF
V: TRBV2

CDR3: CASSQEYRGNYGYTF
V: TRBV4-3